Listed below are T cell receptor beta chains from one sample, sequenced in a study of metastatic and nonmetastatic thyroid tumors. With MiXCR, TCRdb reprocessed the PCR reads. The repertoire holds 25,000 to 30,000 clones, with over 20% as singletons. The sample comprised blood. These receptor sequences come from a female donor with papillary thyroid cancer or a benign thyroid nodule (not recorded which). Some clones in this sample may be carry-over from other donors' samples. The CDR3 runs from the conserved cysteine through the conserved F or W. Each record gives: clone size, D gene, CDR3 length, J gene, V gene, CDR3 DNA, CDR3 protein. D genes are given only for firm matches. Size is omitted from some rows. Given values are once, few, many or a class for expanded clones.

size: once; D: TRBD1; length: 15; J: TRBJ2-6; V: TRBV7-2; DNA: TGTGCCAGCACCCAGGACAGGTCTGGGGCCAACGTCGTGACTTTC; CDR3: CASTQDRSGANVVTF
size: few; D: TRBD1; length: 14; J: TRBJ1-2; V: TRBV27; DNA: TGTGCCAGTAGTTTAGGGACAGTCCACTATGGCTACACCTTC; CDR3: CASSLGTVHYGYTF
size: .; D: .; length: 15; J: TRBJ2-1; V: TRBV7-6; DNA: TGTGCCAGCATACAAGAGTCGGGTGATCACAATGATCAGTTCTTC; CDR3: CASIQESGDHNDQFF
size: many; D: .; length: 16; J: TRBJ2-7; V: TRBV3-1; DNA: TGTGCCAGCAGCCAAGATACAGCGGCAACCGTCTACGAGCAGTACTTC; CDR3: CASSQDTAATVYEQYF
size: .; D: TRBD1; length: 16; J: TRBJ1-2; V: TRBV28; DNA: TGTGCCAGCAGTGCTATGGGACAGCCCAATTTCTATGGCTACACCTTC; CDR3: CASSAMGQPNFYGYTF
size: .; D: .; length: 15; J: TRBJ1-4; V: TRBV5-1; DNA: TGCGCCAGCAGCGGCTCGGGGACGACTAATGAAAAACTGTTTTTT; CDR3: CASSGSGTTNEKLFF
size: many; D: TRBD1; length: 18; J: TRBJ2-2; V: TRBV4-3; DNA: TGCGCCAGCAGCCCCGACAGGGGTGATGCCGCATACACCGGGGAGCTGTTTTTT; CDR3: CASSPDRGDAAYTGELFF
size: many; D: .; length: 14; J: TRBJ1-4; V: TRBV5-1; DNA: TGCGCCAGCAGCTTGCAGGCAGATAATGAAAAACTGTTTTTT; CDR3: CASSLQADNEKLFF
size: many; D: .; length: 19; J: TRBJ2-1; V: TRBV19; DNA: TGTGCCAGTGTCTGGTGGGACATACCCTTAGGACGCAATTACAATGAGCAGTTCTTC; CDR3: CASVWWDIPLGRNYNEQFF
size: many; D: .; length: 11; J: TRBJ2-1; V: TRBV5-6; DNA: TGTGCCAGCAGCTCTGAGATTTTGCAGTTCTTC; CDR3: CASSSEILQFF
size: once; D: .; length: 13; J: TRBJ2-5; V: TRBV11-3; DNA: TGTGCCAGCAGCTTAACCAAGGGAGAGACCCAGTACTTC; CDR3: CASSLTKGETQYF